The sequence of this T cell receptor beta chain was determined in a study of blood T cell repertoires in COVID-19. Overall study: Acute and convalescent COVID-19 samples came from the United States, Italy and Spain. The cDNA or gDNA used as material had been derived from T cells, B-cell-depleted T cells, or PBMCs.

The germline V gene has CDR1 MDHEN and CDR2 SYDVKM. This CDR3 is 19 amino acids long. V shed 4 bases, J shed 0 bases, and the junction held 14 bases outside the gene matches. Under the authors' procedure: The assay estimated nucleated cells by amplifying reference gene primers. Here immunoSEQ multiplex PCR was the method, and the copy in TCRdb shows in-frame clones only, minus some. The D gene and trimming were derived from the DNA, and the V and J assignments and clone size from that table. The top ten clones hold approximately 15% of a sample with some 190,000 clones, more than 75% of them seen once.

This TCR was recovered from a man in his 60s who had been exposed to COVID-19. What was sequenced was PBMCs or T cells enriched from blood (not recorded which). The rearrangement links TRBV28 to TRBJ2-5; TRBD2 matches 10 bases. The CDR3 region has the DNA TGTGCCAGCAGTTCGCTAGCGGGAGTCCTAAGCGGGTACCAAGAGACCCAGTACTTC. Protein sequence: CASSSLAGVLSGYQETQYF. Full variable domain (missing parts from reference TRBV28 and TRBJ2-5): DVKVTQSSRYLVKRTGEKVFLECVQDMDHENMFWYRQDPGLGLRLIYFSYDVKMKEKGDIPEGYSVSREKKERFSLILESASTNQTSMYLCASSSLAGVLSGYQETQYFGPGTRLLVL.